This T cell receptor (beta chain) was documented in a study of blood T cell repertoires in COVID-19. Trimming took off 7 bases at V and 2 bases at J, with 8 bases between the two ends. Germline V lookup: CDR1 SNHLY, CDR2 FYNNEI. CDR3 length: 12 amino acids. Sequencing used immunoSEQ multiplex PCR; TCRdb keeps in-frame clones, though not all of them. The sample lists over 130,000 clones, roughly 85% seen once, with 2.5% to 3% in the top ten. The receptor's source is a man aged 45-65 years with acute or convalescent COVID-19. The rearrangement links TRBV2 to TRBJ2-5; D may be TRBD1 (5 bases). The sequencing sample was made of peripheral blood. The CDR3 reads CASKRQQETQYF. The CDR3 DNA reads TGTGCCAGCAAACGACAGCAAGAGACCCAGTACTTC.